This paragraph reports one T cell receptor beta chain. Its antigen is not yet known. No base quality information exists; no much larger clone differs at one position. In the prospective study, participants were roughly 18 to 100 years old, resided in about 25 geographic areas of the United States, and were enrolled through a virtual design. In the prospective study, participants were assigned to cohorts based on the clinical history participants reported in a screening survey and a study questionnaire. In the prospective study, whole blood, serum and a nasopharyngeal or oropharyngeal swab were collected from each participant by mobile phlebotomists. Participants in the prospective study had the option to provide additional blood draws and questionnaires over a roughly 2-month period. Prospective study blood samples were shipped either frozen or at room temperature before DNA extraction. The data belong to a study of blood T cell repertoires in COVID-19 (dated by TCRdb to about 2020). General notes on the study: Samples from collaborators originated in the United States, Italy and Spain and spanned both the acute and convalescent phases of COVID-19. The prospective study material was composed of cDNA or gDNA derived from T cells, B-cell-depleted T cells, or PBMCs. Deeply sampled blood TCRbeta repertoires from subjects exposed to, actively infected with, or recovered from COVID-19 were included in the dataset. The repertoires were made available in a free public database intended to serve as a resource for research on the immune response to SARS-CoV-2. Samples came from the ongoing ImmuneRACE study (first 160 participants) plus 1,254 subjects from 6 global collaborators. The sample metadata nearly always contained a de-identified subject ID, COVID-19 status, age in years and sex. Where HLA class I and class II types were available, the types were taken from metadata supplied by the sample provider, not from assay-based typing. Beyond this particular receptor, the publication reports: The quantity of clinical and demographic metadata differed by source and by participant and was supplied without curation.

The immunoSEQ Assay, a bias-controlled multiplex PCR, was used to amplify TCRbeta CDR3 regions from genomic DNA. The authors' pipeline ran thus. Nucleated cell counts per sample were estimated from amplification of reference gene primers within the assay. To quantify the absolute abundance of each unique TCRbeta CDR3 rearrangement, sequence reads were collapsed and filtered. For each sample, productive Simpson clonality was calculated as the square root of Simpson's diversity index over productive rearrangements. Not all clones reach the TCRdb copy of this immuneACCESS table, which keeps in-frame sequences only. Checked studies attribute under half of the gap to unresolved V genes and leave the rest unexplained. V and J calls and clone size follow that table, whereas D and trimming were derived from the DNA. This sample is represented by around 220,000 clones; 80% of them were singletons. About 7% of the sample goes to the ten largest clones.

V is shortened by 0 bases, J by 5 bases, and the region joining them spans 14 bases. The CDR3 covers 16 residues, taking in both the cysteine and the phenylalanine. Left in the record is the CDR3 DNA by itself, 48 bases read in frame from the first base. Looking up the germline V gene yields CDR1 LGHNA and CDR2 YSLEER. The receptor's source is a woman aged 40-49 years with acute COVID-19. The rearranged chain carries TRBV4-3 and TRBJ2-1; TRBD2 is a possible D gene, resting on 5 matching bases. Sample: PBMCs or T cells enriched from blood (not recorded which). The CDR3 has the sequence CASSQEYSAPDNEQFF. In nucleotides, the sequence is TGCGCCAGCAGCCAAGAGTATAGCGCCCCGGACAATGAGCAGTTCTTC.